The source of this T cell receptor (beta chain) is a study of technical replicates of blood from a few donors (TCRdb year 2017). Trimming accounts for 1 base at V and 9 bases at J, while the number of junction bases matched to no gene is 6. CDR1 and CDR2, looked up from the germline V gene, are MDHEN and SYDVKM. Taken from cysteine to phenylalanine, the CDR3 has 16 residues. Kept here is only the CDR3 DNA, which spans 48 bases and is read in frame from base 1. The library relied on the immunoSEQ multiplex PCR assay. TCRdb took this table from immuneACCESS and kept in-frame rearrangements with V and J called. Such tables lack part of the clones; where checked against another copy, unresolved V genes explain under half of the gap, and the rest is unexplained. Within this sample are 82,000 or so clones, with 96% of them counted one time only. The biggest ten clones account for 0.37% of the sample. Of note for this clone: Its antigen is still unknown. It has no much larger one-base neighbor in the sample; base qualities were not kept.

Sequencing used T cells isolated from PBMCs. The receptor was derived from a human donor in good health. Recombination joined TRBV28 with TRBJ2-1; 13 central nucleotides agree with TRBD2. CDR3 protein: CASSLFGTSGNPEQFF. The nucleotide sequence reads TGTGCCAGCAGTTTATTCGGGACTAGCGGGAATCCTGAGCAGTTCTTC.